This T cell receptor beta chain was found in a study of blood T cell repertoires in COVID-19. Study summary: Specimens from acute and convalescent COVID-19 originated in the United States, Italy and Spain.

Sequencing used immunoSEQ multiplex PCR; TCRdb keeps in-frame clones, though not all of them. Of tens of thousands of clones in the sample, approximately 88% were seen once. In germline, CDR1 is MNHEY, CDR2 SVGAGI. Trimming stripped 8 bases from V and 0 bases from J, with 14 bases between. CDR3 length: 15 amino acids. Sequences were obtained from peripheral blood. This chain joins TRBV6-5 and TRBJ2-4, with a possible D match to TRBD2 (5 bases). The sequence came from a man between 60 and 75 years old with active COVID-19. CDR3 DNA sequence: TGTGCCAGCGGGCCAACGGGATTAGCCAAAAACATTCAGTACTTC. Protein product: CASGPTGLAKNIQYF.